This T cell receptor beta chain was identified during a study of T cells in Graves' hyperthyroidism and ophthalmopathy (dated by TCRdb to about 2019). Regarding the research as a whole: Peripheral blood samples were taken at initial diagnosis, before any treatment was given. To identify distinguishing TCR V-J signatures, a discovery cohort of 100 or so patients was used, comprising 43 with Graves' ophthalmopathy and approximately 57 with stable Graves' hyperthyroidism. An independent validation cohort of 18 to 20 hyperthyroidism patients and 17 patients who later progressed to ophthalmopathy tested prospective prediction of ophthalmopathy. The 100 discovery patients were randomly split 7:3 into training and test sets. Thyroid tissue and blood T-cell repertoires from about six Graves' hyperthyroidism patients were also compared in the study. Once sampling was done, hyperthyroidism patients were given methimazole at a starting dose of 30 mg daily, whereas ophthalmopathy patients were given high-dose intravenous methylprednisolone. The paper reports TCR Vbeta CDR3 sequencing of some 140 peripheral blood samples: around 45 ophthalmopathy, roughly 80 hyperthyroidism and 17 progressor patients.

Stable Graves' hyperthyroidism was defined as the absence of progression to ophthalmopathy over 18 months of follow-up. The hyperthyroidism patients were between 18 and 65 years old and newly diagnosed, with a disease duration of less than 2 months. The study excluded patients with uncontrolled infections, other autoimmune diseases, pregnancy or lactation. Diagnoses relied on clinical symptoms, serum thyroxine and TRAb, thyroid ultrasound and orbital computed tomography. PBMCs were isolated from about 9.2 ml of fresh peripheral blood by Ficoll-Paque density gradient centrifugation. Total RNA was extracted using Trizol reagent, and RNA quality was assessed on an Agilent 2100 Bioanalyzer. The CDR3 has 18 amino acids, counting the end cysteine and phenylalanine. Of all the DNA, just the CDR3 is kept, 54 bases in frame from base 1. CDR1 and CDR2 (SGDLS, YYNGEE) derive from the germline V gene. V is shortened by 3 bases, J by 7 bases, and the region joining them spans 23 bases.

TCR beta CDR3 regions were amplified from RNA transcripts. The TCR CDR3 was subjected to a first round of RT-PCR using the HTBI primer set and the Qiagen OneStep RT-PCR kit. The libraries were constructed in a second round of multiplex PCR and then size-selected and purified. Paired-end sequencing of the libraries was performed with 100 bp reads on an Illumina HiSeq2000. The original pipeline was this. Raw data were processed with SOAPnuke, discarding reads with adapters, uncalled bases, mean Phred below 15, or no exact constant-primer or identifier match. High-quality paired reads were merged with COPE v1.2.5, and unique nucleotide sequences were defined as clonotypes. MiTCR v1.1 was used to align the clonotypes against IMGT TRBV, TRBD and TRBJ reference segments. The analysis included only V-J combinations with a frequency above 0.0001, which together covered roughly 99% of the repertoires. The TCS score was defined as F50 (clonal expansion) divided by E x V (chaos), with BLOSUM62-based TCRdist calculated between CDR3 peptides within each V-J. Welch's t-statistics and random forest reduced 514 V-J features to 10 to 15, which were used in a naive Bayes classifier (R e1071). Thyroid-blood repertoire similarity was quantified with the Morisita-Horn index. TCRdb handled the public reads itself, with Q25 trimming in fastp and clone calling in MiXCR, and kept productive beta chains. Rows with a matching CDR3 protein are joined into one entry that keeps the most common DNA and genes. The V and J calls shown here were made by TCRdb, not taken from the authors' results. A total of about 840,000 distinct CDR3 sequences appear in this sample, 38% of them only once. The ten largest clones take up 7.5% to 9.5% of the sample.

General conclusions and limits of the study: In validation, the model predicted progression to ophthalmopathy with roughly 70% sensitivity and 72% to 75% specificity, a median of around 6.6 months before onset. In cross-validation, a model built on a 13 V-J signature told ophthalmopathy apart from stable hyperthyroidism with less than 90% sensitivity and approximately 81% specificity, and in testing the same model reached 80%/75%. Most expanded thyroid clonotypes (frequency above 0.001) were also detected in blood, a finding suggesting that blood repertoires may reflect thyroid immune responses. No statistical method was used to fix the sample size in advance, and group allocation was not hidden from the investigators.

This clonotype came up a few times. Its antigen is currently not known. Base-call qualities are not available, and no considerably larger clone is one nucleotide away. The sequencing input was blood. The clonotype originates from a man aged 18 to 29 with Graves' hyperthyroidism. The receptor chain draws on TRBV9 and TRBJ1-6; possibly the D gene is TRBD1, per 6 matching bases. CDR3 region: CASSADAVGALGNSPLHF. In nucleotides, the sequence is TGTGCCAGCAGCGCGGACGCAGTGGGGGCCCTGGGGAATTCACCCCTCCACTTT. This CDR3, with the reference TRBV9 and TRBJ1-6 proteins standing in past its ends, gives the full variable domain DSGVTQTPKHLITATGQRVTLRCSPRSGDLSVYWYQQSLDQGLQFLIQYYNGEERAKGNILERFSAQQFPDLHSELNLSSLELGDSALYFCASSADAVGALGNSPLHFGNGTRLTVT.